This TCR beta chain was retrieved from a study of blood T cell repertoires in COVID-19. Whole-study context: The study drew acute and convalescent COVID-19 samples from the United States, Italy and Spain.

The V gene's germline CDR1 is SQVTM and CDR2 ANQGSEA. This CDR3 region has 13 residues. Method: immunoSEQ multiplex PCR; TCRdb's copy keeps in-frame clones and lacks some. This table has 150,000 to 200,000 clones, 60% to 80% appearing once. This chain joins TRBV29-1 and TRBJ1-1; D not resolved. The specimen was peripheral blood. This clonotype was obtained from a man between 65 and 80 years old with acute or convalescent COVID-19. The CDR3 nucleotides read TGCAGGCATGGAGGTTCAGGTTTCACTGAAGCTTTCTTT. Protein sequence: CRHGGSGFTEAFF. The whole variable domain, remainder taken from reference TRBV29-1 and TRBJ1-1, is SAVISQKPSRDICQRGTSLTIQCQVDSQVTMMFWYRQQPGQSLTLIATANQGSEATYESGFVIDKFPISRPNLTFSTLTVSNMSPEDSSIYLCRHGGSGFTEAFFGQGTRLTVV.